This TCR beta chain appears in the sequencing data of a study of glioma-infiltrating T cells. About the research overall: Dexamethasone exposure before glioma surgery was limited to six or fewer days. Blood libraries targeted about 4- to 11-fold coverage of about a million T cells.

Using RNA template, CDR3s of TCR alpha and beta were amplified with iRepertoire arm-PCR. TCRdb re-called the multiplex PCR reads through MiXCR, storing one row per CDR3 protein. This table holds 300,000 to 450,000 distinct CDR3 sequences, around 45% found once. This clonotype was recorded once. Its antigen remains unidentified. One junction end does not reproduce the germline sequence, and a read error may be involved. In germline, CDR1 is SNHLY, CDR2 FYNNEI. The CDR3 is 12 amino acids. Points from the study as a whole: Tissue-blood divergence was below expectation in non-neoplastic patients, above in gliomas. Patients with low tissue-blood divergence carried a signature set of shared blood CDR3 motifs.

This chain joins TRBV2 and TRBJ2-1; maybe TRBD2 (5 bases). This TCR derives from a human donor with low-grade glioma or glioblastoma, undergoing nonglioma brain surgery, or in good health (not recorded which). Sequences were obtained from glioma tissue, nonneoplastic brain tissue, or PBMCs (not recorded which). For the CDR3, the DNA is TGTGCCAGCCACGGGGAAGACAATGAGCAGCTCTTC. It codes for CASHGEDNEQLF. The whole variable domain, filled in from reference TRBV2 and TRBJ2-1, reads EPEVTQTPSHQVTQMGQEVILRCVPISNHLYFYWYRQILGQKVEFLVSFYNNEISEKSEIFDDQFSVERPDGSNFTLKIRSTKLEDSAMYFCASHGEDNEQLFGPGTRLTVL.